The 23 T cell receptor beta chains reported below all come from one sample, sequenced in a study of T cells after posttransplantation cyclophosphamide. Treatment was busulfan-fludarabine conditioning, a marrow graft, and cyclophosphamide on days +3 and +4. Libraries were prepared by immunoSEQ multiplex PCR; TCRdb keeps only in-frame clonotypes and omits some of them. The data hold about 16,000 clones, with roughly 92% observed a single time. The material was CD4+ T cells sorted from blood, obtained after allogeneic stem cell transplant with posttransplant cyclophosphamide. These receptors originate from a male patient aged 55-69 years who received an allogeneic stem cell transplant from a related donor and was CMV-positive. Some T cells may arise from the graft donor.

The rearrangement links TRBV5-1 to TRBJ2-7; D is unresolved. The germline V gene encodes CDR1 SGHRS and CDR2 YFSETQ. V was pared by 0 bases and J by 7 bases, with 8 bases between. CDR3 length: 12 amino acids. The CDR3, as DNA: TGCGCCAGCAGCTTGGATCCCCCAGAGCAGTACTTC. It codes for CASSLDPPEQYF.

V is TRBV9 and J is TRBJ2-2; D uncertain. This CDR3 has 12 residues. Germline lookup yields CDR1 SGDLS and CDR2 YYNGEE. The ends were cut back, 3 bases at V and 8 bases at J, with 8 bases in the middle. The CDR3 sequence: CASSEGEGELFF. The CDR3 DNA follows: TGTGCCAGCAGCGAAGGAGAAGGGGAGCTGTTTTTT. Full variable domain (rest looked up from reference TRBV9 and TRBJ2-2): DSGVTQTPKHLITATGQRVTLRCSPRSGDLSVYWYQQSLDQGLQFLIQYYNGEERAKGNILERFSAQQFPDLHSELNLSSLELGDSALYFCASSEGEGELFFGEGSRLTVL.

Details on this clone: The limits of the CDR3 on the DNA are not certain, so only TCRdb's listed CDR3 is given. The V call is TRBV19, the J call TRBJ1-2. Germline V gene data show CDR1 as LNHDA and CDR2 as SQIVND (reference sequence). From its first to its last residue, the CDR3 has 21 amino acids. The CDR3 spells CASGPGGGYTFGSGTQGGYTF.

In DNA form, the CDR3 reads TGTGCCAGTAGTATTCGCGGACAGGGGGCTTCTTTGGCCAAAAACATTCAGTACTTC. Residues: CASSIRGQGASLAKNIQYF. V gene TRBV19 combines with J gene TRBJ2-4, with 11 bases fitting TRBD1. The CDR3 covers 19 residues. The germline gives CDR1 LNHDA, CDR2 SQIVND (reference sequence). Trimming cost V 3 bases and J 1 base; bases outside gene matches: 11.

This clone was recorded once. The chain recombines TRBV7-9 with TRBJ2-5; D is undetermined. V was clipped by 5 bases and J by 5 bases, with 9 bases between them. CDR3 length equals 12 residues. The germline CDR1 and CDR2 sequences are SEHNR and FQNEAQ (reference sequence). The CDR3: CASSRIGETQYF. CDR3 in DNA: TGTGCCAGCAGCCGAATCGGGGAGACCCAGTACTTC.

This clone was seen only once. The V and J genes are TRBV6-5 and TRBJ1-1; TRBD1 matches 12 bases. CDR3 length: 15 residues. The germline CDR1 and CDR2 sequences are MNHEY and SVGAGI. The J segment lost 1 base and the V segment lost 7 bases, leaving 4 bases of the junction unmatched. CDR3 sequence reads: CASTGQGAANTEAFF. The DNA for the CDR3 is TGTGCCAGCACGGGACAGGGGGCGGCGAACACTGAAGCTTTCTTT.

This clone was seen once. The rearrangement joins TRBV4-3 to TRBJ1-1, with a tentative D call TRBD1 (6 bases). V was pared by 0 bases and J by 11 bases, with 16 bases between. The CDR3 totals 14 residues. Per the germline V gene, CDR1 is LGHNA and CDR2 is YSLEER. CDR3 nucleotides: TGCGCCAGCAGCCAAGATAAGGGGGGGCTGAAGGCTTTCTTT. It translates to CASSQDKGGLKAFF.

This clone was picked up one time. CDR3 sequence reads: CASSQLPDRAPYEQYF. The DNA of the CDR3 is TGCGCCAGCAGCCAGCTCCCGGACAGGGCCCCATACGAGCAGTACTTC. The V call is TRBV4-3, the J call TRBJ2-7, with TRBD1 matching 8 bases. The germline gives CDR1 LGHNA, CDR2 YSLEER. V was clipped by 3 bases and J by 4 bases; unmatched bases: 11. The CDR3 covers 16 residues.

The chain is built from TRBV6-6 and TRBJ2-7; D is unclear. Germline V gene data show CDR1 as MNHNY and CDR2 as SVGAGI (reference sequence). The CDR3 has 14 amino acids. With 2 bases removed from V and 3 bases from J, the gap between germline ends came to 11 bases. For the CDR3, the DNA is TGTGCCAGCAGTTACGGGCAGGTAAACTACGAGCAGTACTTC. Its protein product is CASSYGQVNYEQYF.

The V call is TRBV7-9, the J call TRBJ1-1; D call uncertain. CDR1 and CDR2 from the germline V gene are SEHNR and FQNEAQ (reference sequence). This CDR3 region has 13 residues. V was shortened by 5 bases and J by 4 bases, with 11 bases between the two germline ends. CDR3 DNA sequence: TGTGCCAGCAGCGTCGGTGGCGGCACTGAAGCTTTCTTT. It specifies CASSVGGGTEAFF.

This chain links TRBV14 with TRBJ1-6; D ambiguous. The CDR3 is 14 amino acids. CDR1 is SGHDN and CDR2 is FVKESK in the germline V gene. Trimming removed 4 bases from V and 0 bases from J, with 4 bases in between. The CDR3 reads CASSRSSYNSPLHF. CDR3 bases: TGTGCCAGCAGCCGCAGCTCCTATAATTCACCCCTCCACTTT.

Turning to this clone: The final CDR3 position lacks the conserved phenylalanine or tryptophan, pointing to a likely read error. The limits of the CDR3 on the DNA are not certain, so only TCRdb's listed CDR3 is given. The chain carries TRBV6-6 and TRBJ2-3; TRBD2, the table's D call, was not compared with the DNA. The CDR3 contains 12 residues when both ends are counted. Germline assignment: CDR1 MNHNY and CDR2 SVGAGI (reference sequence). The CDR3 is CASSYPGTSPSY.

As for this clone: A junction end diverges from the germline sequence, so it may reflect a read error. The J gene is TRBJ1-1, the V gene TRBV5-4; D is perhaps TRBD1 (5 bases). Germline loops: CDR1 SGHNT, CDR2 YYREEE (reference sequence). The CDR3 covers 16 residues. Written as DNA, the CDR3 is TGTACCAGCAGCCCGGGGGGGGGAGGGCTGAGCACTGAAGCTTTCTTT. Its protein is CTSSPGGGGLSTEAFF.

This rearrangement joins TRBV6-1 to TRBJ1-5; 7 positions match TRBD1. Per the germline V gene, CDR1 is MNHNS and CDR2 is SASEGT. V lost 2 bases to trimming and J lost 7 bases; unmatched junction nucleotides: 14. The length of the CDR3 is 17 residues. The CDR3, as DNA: TGTGCCAGCAGTGAACGACAGGGCAACAGGGTAGGGCAGCCCCAGCATTTT. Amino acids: CASSERQGNRVGQPQHF.

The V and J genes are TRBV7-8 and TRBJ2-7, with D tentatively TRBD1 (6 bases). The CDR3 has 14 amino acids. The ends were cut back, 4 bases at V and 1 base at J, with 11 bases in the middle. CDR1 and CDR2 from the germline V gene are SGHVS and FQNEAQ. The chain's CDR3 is CASSYLQGSYEQYF. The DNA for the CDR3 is TGTGCCAGCAGCTACCTACAGGGATCCTACGAGCAGTACTTC.

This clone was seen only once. CDR3 amino acids: CASSPGVFGANVLTF. The CDR3 DNA reads as TGCGCCAGCAGCCCAGGGGTGTTCGGGGCCAACGTCCTGACTTTC. The gene calls are TRBV4-3 and TRBJ2-6; D is possibly TRBD1 (6 bases). The germline V gene encodes CDR1 LGHNA and CDR2 YSLEER. The CDR3 extends over 15 amino acids. V was clipped by 4 bases and J by 4 bases, with 11 bases between them.

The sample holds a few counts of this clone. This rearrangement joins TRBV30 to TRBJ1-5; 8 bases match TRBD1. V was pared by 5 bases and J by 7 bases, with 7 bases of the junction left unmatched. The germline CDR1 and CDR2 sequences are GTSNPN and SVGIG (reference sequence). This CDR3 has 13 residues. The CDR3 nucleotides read TGTGCCTGGGAACAGGGGGAAGGACAGCCCCAGCATTTT. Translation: CAWEQGEGQPQHF. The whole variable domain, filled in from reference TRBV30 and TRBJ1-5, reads SQTIHQWPATLVQPVGSPLSLECTVEGTSNPNLYWYRQAAGRGLQLLFYSVGIGQISSEVPQNLSASRPQDRQFILSSKKLLLSDSGFYLCAWEQGEGQPQHFGDGTRLSIL.

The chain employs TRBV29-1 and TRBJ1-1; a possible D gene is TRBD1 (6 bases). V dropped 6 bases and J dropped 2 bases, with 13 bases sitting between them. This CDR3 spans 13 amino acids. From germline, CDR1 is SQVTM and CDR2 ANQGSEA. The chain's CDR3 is CSVSGERNTEAFF. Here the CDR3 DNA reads TGCAGCGTGTCAGGGGAGCGAAACACTGAAGCTTTCTTT.

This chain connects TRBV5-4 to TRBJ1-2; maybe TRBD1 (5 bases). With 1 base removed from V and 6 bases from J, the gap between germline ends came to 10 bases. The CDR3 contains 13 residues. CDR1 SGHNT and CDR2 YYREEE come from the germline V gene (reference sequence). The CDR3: CASSLQGMDGYTF. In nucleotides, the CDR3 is TGTGCCAGCAGCTTGCAGGGAATGGATGGCTACACCTTC.

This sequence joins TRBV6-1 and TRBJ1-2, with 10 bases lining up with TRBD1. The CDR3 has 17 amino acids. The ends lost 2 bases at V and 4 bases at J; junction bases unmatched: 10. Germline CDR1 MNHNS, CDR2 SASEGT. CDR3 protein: CASSESETGGTFYGYTF. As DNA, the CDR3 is TGTGCCAGCAGTGAATCGGAGACAGGGGGCACCTTCTATGGCTACACCTTC.

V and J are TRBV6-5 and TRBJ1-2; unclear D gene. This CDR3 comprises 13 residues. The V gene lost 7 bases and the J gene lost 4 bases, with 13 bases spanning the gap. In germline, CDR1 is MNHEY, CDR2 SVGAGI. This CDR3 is CASKKRTSYGYTF. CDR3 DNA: TGTGCCAGCAAAAAGAGAACCTCCTATGGCTACACCTTC.

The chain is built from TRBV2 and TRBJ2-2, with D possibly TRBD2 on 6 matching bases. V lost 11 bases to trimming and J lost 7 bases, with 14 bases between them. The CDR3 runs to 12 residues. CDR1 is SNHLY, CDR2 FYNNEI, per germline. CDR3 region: CAGGLSGGELFF. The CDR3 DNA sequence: TGTGCCGGGGGGTTATCTGGCGGGGAGCTGTTTTTT.

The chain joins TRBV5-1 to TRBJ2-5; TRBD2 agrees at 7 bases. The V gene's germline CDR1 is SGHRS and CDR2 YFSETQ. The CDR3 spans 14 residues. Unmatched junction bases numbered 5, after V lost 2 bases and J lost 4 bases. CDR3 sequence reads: CASSFRLALETQYF. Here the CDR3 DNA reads TGCGCCAGCAGCTTTCGACTAGCCCTAGAGACCCAGTACTTC.